These T cell receptor beta chains were read from a single sample in a study of memory CD8 T cells in hepatitis C reinfection. Some clones are missing from TCRdb's copy, which holds only in-frame ones; the method was immunoSEQ multiplex PCR. The sample has about 6,000 clones; approximately 92% are singletons. The sample consisted of naive CD8+ T cells sorted from blood. Receptors were obtained from a middle-aged man with hepatitis C virus infection. Each CDR3 is given with its conserved first and last residue.

>TRBJ1-3|TRBV18
CASSPGQGFNTIYF
>TRBJ1-2|TRBV7-9
CASSLVEAHYGYTF
>TRBJ2-1|TRBV4-3
CASSVAIRLAADSYNEQFF
>TRBJ1-3|TRBV5-5
CASSLGTGFGNTIYF
>TRBJ2-3|TRBV9
CASSVASRVADTQYF
>TRBJ1-1|TRBV2
CAILMNTEAFF
>TRBJ1-5|TRBV6-7
CASSYSPGLYSNQPQHF
>TRBJ2-5|TRBV15
CATSEQGARRETQYF
>TRBJ2-7|TRBV14
CASSQWGTSGTRQYF
>TRBJ1-3|TRBV6-6
CASSLIVTADQDTIYF
>TRBJ1-1|TRBV15
CATSSDTGSGAEAFF
>TRBJ1-1|TRBV28
CASRYLSYLSGTEAFF
>TRBJ2-1|TRBV9
CASSPHTSGSFNEQFF
>TRBJ2-3|TRBV19
CASRDRGFSSDTQYF
>TRBJ2-7|TRBV10-2
CATLLRLGGGYYEQYF
>TRBJ2-7|TRBV4-3
CASSQDRDGGYEQYF
>TRBJ2-1|TRBV7-2
CASSPADFSSYNEQFF
>TRBJ2-7|TRBV19
CASSRGLAGPEQYF
>TRBJ2-5|TRBV5-1
CASSLAKIQAHQMEEQYF
>TRBJ2-7|TRBV7-9
CASSGGTSGTSYEQYF
>TRBJ2-1|TRBV19
CASSPGTSGAAYNEQFF
>TRBJ2-1|TRBV11-3
CASSPGTSGRANWEQFF
>TRBJ2-6|TRBV7-6
CASSFLLAGIAGANVLTF
>TRBJ2-1|TRBV12-5
CASAMSGGLNEQFF
>TRBJ2-7|TRBV18
CASTMTGLDEQYF
>TRBJ2-2|TRBV5-1
CASSFSDRDWTGELFF
>TRBJ1-4|TRBV6-5
CASSYEPGQPEKLFF
>TRBJ2-3|TRBV19
CASSLLGSSTDTQYF
>TRBJ2-7|TRBV5-1
CASRPAGETGEQYF
>TRBJ2-5|TRBV29-1
CSHKGETQETQYF
>TRBJ1-2|TRBV7-2
CASAYPGTGAEYTF
>TRBJ2-5|TRBV19
CASSRQEYQETQYF
>TRBJ1-2|TRBV7-8
CASSLEARSHYGYTF
>TRBJ1-1|TRBV4-2
CASSQDSLQGGTEAFF
>TRBJ1-1|TRBV7-9
CASSGQYTEAFF
>TRBJ1-2|TRBV19
CASTGTGYGYTF